The following is a T cell receptor beta chain sequence with its context. These data come from a study of cytomegalovirus exposure and HLA in healthy donors. Per germline, CDR1 SEHNR and CDR2 FQNEAQ (reference sequence). Germline trimming cut 5 bases from V and 2 bases from J; bases unmatched to any gene: 7. The CDR3 is 15 residues long. 60 Vbeta and 13 Jbeta primers were used in PCR. TCRdb's copy holds only in-frame clones and misses some; the assay was immunoSEQ multiplex PCR. Its clone listing holds nearly 35,000 clones. The TCR comes from a woman in her 40s in good health and CMV-seropositive. The chain is built from TRBV7-9 and TRBJ2-3; 7 positions agree with TRBD1. Source material: PBMCs. The CDR3 loop is CASSHRQGITDTQYF. CDR3 coding DNA: TGTGCCAGCAGCCATCGACAGGGTATCACAGATACGCAGTATTTT.